This TCR beta chain was captured in a study of high-grade serous ovarian cancer treatment subgroups. Study summary: On average, roughly 15,000 reads and roughly 7,000 unique TCR beta rearrangements were obtained per sample.

A word on this clone: Antigen: not known.

Trimming removed 0 bases at V and 1 base at J, with 8 bases between. Per germline, CDR1 SGHTA and CDR2 FQGNSA. The CDR3 loop spans 15 amino acids. This table comes from immunoSEQ multiplex PCR, and its TCRdb copy is limited to in-frame clones, with some not included. This sample carries about 3,600 clones, over 65% of them seen once, and the ten largest clones take roughly 10%. The tumor samples were collected prior to definitive surgery or chemotherapy. Study results and limitations: Clonal relatedness tracked neoantigen level, and by trend copy number and mutation load. Bulk tumor TCR sequencing gave no spatial information.

The clonotype originates from a human donor with high-grade serous ovarian cancer. Sequences were obtained from tumor tissue. J is TRBJ2-3 and V is TRBV7-2; either TRBD1 or TRBD2 may fit D (6 bases each). The CDR3 here is CASSLAGGRTDTQYF. CDR3 nucleotides: TGTGCCAGCAGCTTAGCCGGGGGCCGCACAGATACGCAGTATTTT.